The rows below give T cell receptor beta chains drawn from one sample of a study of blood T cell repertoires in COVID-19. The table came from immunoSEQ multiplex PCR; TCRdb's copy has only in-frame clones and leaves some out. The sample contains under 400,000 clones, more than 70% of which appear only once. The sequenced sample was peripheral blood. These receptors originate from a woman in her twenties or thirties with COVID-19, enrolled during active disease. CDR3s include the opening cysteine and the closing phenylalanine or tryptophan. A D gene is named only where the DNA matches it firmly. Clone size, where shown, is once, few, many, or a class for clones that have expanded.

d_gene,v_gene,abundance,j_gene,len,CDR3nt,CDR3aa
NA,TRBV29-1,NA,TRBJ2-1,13,TGCAGCGTCGCGCGCAGGGTAAACAATGAGCAGTTCTTC,CSVARRVNNEQFF
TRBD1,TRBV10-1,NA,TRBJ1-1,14,TGCGCCAGTGGGACAACCCAGGGGGGCACTGAAGCTTTCTTT,CASGTTQGGTEAFF
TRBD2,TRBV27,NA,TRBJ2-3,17,TGTGCCAGCTCACCACCCGCGGGGGGGCCGAGCACAGATACGCAGTATTTT,CASSPPAGGPSTDTQYF
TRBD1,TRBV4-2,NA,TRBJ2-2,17,TGTGCCAGCAGCCAAGAAGAAGGGGGCAGGTTGACCGGGGAGCTGTTTTTT,CASSQEEGGRLTGELFF
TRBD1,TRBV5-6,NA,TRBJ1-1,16,TGTGCCACCCTTCCGGAGCAGGGGGCATCAATGGCTGAAGCTTTCTTT,CATLPEQGASMAEAFF
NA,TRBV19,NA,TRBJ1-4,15,TGTGCCAGTAGTATCGTGAGATCGACGGGGGAAAAACTGTTTTTT,CASSIVRSTGEKLFF
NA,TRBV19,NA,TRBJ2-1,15,TGTGCCAGTAGTATTACACAGGGTAATTTTAATGAGCAGTTCTTC,CASSITQGNFNEQFF
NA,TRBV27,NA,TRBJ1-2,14,TGTGCCAGCAGTTTTGGGCCAGCCAACTATGGCTACACCTTC,CASSFGPANYGYTF
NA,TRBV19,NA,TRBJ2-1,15,TGTGCCAGTAGTACCTCCCCGAGCTCCTACAATGAGCAGTTCTTC,CASSTSPSSYNEQFF
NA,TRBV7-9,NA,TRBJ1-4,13,TGTGCCAGCAGCTTGGACAGCACTGAAAAACTGTTTTTT,CASSLDSTEKLFF
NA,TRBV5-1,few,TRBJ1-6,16,TGCGCCAGCAGCTTGGCCGGCGGGTCCTATAATTCACCCCTCCACTTT,CASSLAGGSYNSPLHF
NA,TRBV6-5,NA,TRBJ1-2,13,TGTGCCAGCTGGAAGGGCAGGGAATTCGGCTACACCTTC,CASWKGREFGYTF
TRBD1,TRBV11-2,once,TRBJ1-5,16,TGTGCCAGCAGCTTAGTGGGGACAGCTAGCAATCAGCCCCAGCATTTT,CASSLVGTASNQPQHF
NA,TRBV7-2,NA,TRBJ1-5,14,TGTGCCAGCAGCCCCTTTTATAGCAATCAGCCCCAGCATTTT,CASSPFYSNQPQHF
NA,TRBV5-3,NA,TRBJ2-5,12,TGTGCCAGAAGAACTGTACAAGAGACCCAGTACTTC,CARRTVQETQYF